Below are 14 T cell receptor beta chains sequenced from a single sample in a study of a mutant IDH1 vaccine in newly diagnosed glioma. TCRdb keeps only in-frame clones here, not all; method: immunoSEQ multiplex PCR. This table has 40,000 to 45,000 clones, about 83% appearing once. The time point is: week 35, safety follow-up. Vaccinated patients received 300 ug of mutant IDH1 20-mer peptide per dose, with topical imiquimod. Antigens for these TCRs are unknown. This sample comprised PBMCs, obtained from a glioma patient whose treatment included an IDH1 peptide vaccine. The receptors come from a woman aged 45-65 years with glioma.

V usage is TRBV30 and J usage is TRBJ1-5; D might be TRBD1 (5 bases). This CDR3 region has 13 residues. CDR1 is GTSNPN and CDR2 is SVGIG in the germline V gene (reference sequence). The CDR3 loop reads CAGSLHPGQPQHF. The DNA for the CDR3 is TGTGCGGGGAGTCTACACCCAGGGCAGCCCCAGCATTTT.

The genes are TRBV25-1 and TRBJ1-1; TRBD1 aligns across 11 bases. CDR1 MGHDK and CDR2 SYGVNS come from the germline V gene. This CDR3 contains 16 residues. Trimming removed 2 bases from V and 7 bases from J; junction bases left unmatched: 9. The CDR3 nucleotides read TGTGCCAGCAGTGAAGCCGGGACAGGGGGGGGGCGTGAAGCTTTCTTT. Residues: CASSEAGTGGGREAFF.

CDR3 nucleotide sequence: TGTGCCAGCAGCCTGTCTTGGACAGGGGGGATGGCCGGGGAGCTGTTTTTT. Its translation: CASSLSWTGGMAGELFF. The gene calls are TRBV2 and TRBJ2-2, with 10 bases aligning to TRBD1. Germline loops: CDR1 SNHLY, CDR2 FYNNEI. Germline trimming cut 6 bases from V and 6 bases from J; bases unmatched to any gene: 13. The CDR3 spans 17 residues.

The rearrangement uses TRBV5-1 and TRBJ1-4; the match to TRBD1 covers 7 bases. This CDR3 spans 15 amino acids. Germline CDR1 is SGHRS and CDR2 is YFSETQ. Unmatched junction bases numbered 7, after V lost 3 bases and J lost 5 bases. The CDR3 region has the DNA TGCGCCAGCAGCTCCACAGGGGAATGGAATGAAAAACTGTTTTTT. Translating it yields CASSSTGEWNEKLFF.

The chain links TRBV7-8 to TRBJ2-7, with D possibly TRBD2 on 6 matching bases. The CDR3 covers 14 residues. Germline V gene sequence: CDR1 SGHVS, CDR2 FQNEAQ. V lost 1 base and J lost 0, with 7 bases in between. The CDR3 DNA is TGTGCCAGCAGCTTAGTGACTAGCTCCTACGAGCAGTACTTC. This encodes CASSLVTSSYEQYF.

The chain employs TRBV7-3 and TRBJ2-7, with a possible D match to TRBD1 (6 bases). CDR3 length: 12 residues. V lost 5 bases and J 5 bases, leaving 10 bases between the germline ends. Germline CDR1 reads SGHTA; CDR2 reads FQGTGA. The CDR3 is CASSLGHNEQYF. The CDR3 nucleotides are TGTGCCAGCAGCCTGGGACACAACGAGCAGTACTTC.

The rearrangement uses TRBV5-1 and TRBJ2-3, with 7 bases aligning to TRBD1. Looked up from germline, CDR1 is SGHRS and CDR2 is YFSETQ. This CDR3 has 14 residues. V was pared by 4 bases and J by 2 bases, with 4 bases of the junction left unmatched. The CDR3 DNA reads TGCGCCAGCAGCAGGGGACAGAACACAGATACGCAGTATTTT. As protein: CASSRGQNTDTQYF.

This chain uses TRBV2 with TRBJ2-1; 9 bases fit TRBD1. The junction had 14 bases not matched to a gene; V was cut back by 8 bases and J by 3 bases. CDR3 length: 17 amino acids. The V gene's germline CDR1 is SNHLY and CDR2 FYNNEI. CDR3 region: CASRNHRGHSNYNEQFF. CDR3 bases: TGTGCCAGCCGGAACCACAGGGGGCATTCGAACTACAATGAGCAGTTCTTC.

The chain employs TRBV2 and TRBJ2-2, with 7 bases fitting TRBD2. Germline V gene lookup returns CDR1 SNHLY and CDR2 FYNNEI. The V and J ends lost 7 bases and 1 base, in that order; junction bases with no gene match: 3. This CDR3 spans 14 amino acids. DNA for the CDR3: TGTGCCAGCATGAGCGGGGTGAACACCGGGGAGCTGTTTTTT. Translating gives CASMSGVNTGELFF.

This clone was picked up one time. The CDR3 nucleotides read TGTGCCAGCAGTGACGGGGTCAGAAACACTGAAGCTTTCTTT. Translated, it gives CASSDGVRNTEAFF. This chain links TRBV25-1 with TRBJ1-1; D call uncertain. This CDR3 is built from 14 residues. V lost 3 bases and J lost 2, with 10 bases in between. The germline gives CDR1 MGHDK, CDR2 SYGVNS.

This chain uses TRBV6-6 with TRBJ1-5, with 8 positions matching TRBD1. Trimming removed 2 bases from V and 4 bases from J; junction bases left unmatched: 1. Germline CDR1 is MNHNY and CDR2 is SVGAGI (reference sequence). The CDR3 sequence is 14 residues long. CDR3 sequence: CASSYGQGNQPQHF. The CDR3 DNA sequence: TGTGCCAGCAGTTACGGACAGGGAAATCAGCCCCAGCATTTT.

The V call is TRBV27, the J call TRBJ1-2; no firm D call. CDR3 length equals 15 residues. Germline loops: CDR1 MNHEY, CDR2 SMNVEV (reference sequence). V lost 0 bases and J lost 8, with 16 bases in between. In nucleotides, the CDR3 is TGTGCCAGCAGTTTATCGGGCACCGTTTCCCTCGGCTACACCTTC. It yields the protein CASSLSGTVSLGYTF.

Of note for this clone: Other nucleotide sequences from this sample produce the same CDR3. The V and J genes are TRBV9 and TRBJ2-5, with TRBD2 as a possible D gene (5 bases). The germline V gene has CDR1 SGDLS and CDR2 YYNGEE. V was pared by 0 bases and J by 2 bases, with 5 bases between. There are 13 residues in the CDR3. CDR3 sequence reads: CASSVAGQETQYF. The CDR3 DNA sequence: TGTGCCAGCAGCGTAGCGGGGCAAGAGACCCAGTACTTC.

The chain carries TRBV2 and TRBJ1-1; D perhaps matches TRBD1 (6 bases). The CDR3 consists of 13 residues. The germline V gene has CDR1 SNHLY and CDR2 FYNNEI. The V end was cut by 7 bases, the J end by 0 bases, with 9 bases between. CDR3 in amino acids: CASTGQLNTEAFF. In DNA, the CDR3 is TGTGCCAGCACCGGACAGTTGAACACTGAAGCTTTCTTT.